This T cell receptor beta chain stems from a study of T cell responses to AZD1222 COVID-19 vaccine. In the study overall: Second doses at about 4 or about 12 weeks were pooled.

The CDR3 totals 15 residues. Trimming cost V 1 base and J 10 bases; bases outside gene matches: 13. Looked up from germline, CDR1 is SGHRS and CDR2 is YFSETQ. Assay: immunoSEQ multiplex PCR; the TCRdb copy retains only in-frame clones and omits some. The table lists around 100,000 clones, nearly 90% of them singletons, with approximately 8.7% in the top ten. Notes on the study in general: The peak T cell response came first, and repertoires were sampled only after it. Among the donors, most were white British and more were female, and clonal diversity was possibly underestimated. Spike-specific TCR breadth rose after two AZD1222 doses, and depth rose as well.

Turning to this clone: Its antigen is undetermined.

The V call is TRBV5-1, the J call TRBJ2-5; TRBD1 matches at 7 bases. Sequencing was performed on peripheral blood, taken on day 0 of AZD1222 vaccination. This TCR came from an adult in good health. CDR3 residues: CASSLRGGPSPGQYF. Here the CDR3 DNA reads TGCGCCAGCAGCTTGAGAGGGGGCCCATCCCCTGGCCAGTACTTC.